This is a list of T cell receptor beta chains from one sample in a study of response to subunit inactivated influenza vaccine. TCRdb re-derived calls from the RT-PCR reads in MiXCR, one entry per CDR3 protein. The sample carries under 200,000 distinct CDR3 sequences, roughly 12% recorded once. The data were also submitted as part of a second study, on T cells expressing NK-cell markers.

This specimen was CD8+ T cells sorted from PBMCs, taken approximately 12 days after vaccination. The source of these receptors is a man over 45 who received an inactivated influenza vaccine. Each CDR3 is given without its conserved first and last residue. Fields, in order: J gene, V gene, CDR3 protein.

TRBJ2-1 TRBV5-1 ASSPPGYNEQF
TRBJ1-2 TRBV5-1 ASSLGTGDLGYT
TRBJ2-3 TRBV9 ASSVGFSPDTQY
TRBJ2-2 TRBV4-3 ASTEEQGVPGELF
TRBJ2-1 TRBV7-2 ASSFGGNPYNEQF
TRBJ1-2 TRBV12-3/TRBV12-4 ASSFGADYGYT
TRBJ2-4 TRBV28 ASSLGILAGGALAKNIQY
TRBJ2-2 TRBV19 ASSIQLAANTGELF
TRBJ2-1 TRBV4-2 ASSQVRATSGYNEQF
TRBJ1-2 TRBV4-3 ASSQDRGQTYGYT
TRBJ2-7 TRBV19 ASSMTIAYEQY
TRBJ1-5 TRBV7-9 ASSPSSDSNQPQH
TRBJ2-1 TRBV20-1 SARDYRGRLSYDEQF
TRBJ2-7 TRBV3-1 ASSWPGQPNEQY
TRBJ2-1 TRBV19 ASSLLAGGNEQF
TRBJ2-7 TRBV10-3 AISTSTGGGYEQY
TRBJ2-2 TRBV7-9 ASSLARQAYTGELF
TRBJ2-5 TRBV5-1 ASSLGRSGRPGEAQY
TRBJ2-1 TRBV29-1 SVEDPGGGRLGEQF
TRBJ2-1 TRBV7-9 ASSSSGNYNEQF
TRBJ2-7 TRBV20-1 SARPPGLLGYEQY
TRBJ2-7 TRBV6-5 ASSYFPGRANEQY
TRBJ2-3 TRBV29-1 SVEDSPPGLYRRDTQY
TRBJ2-2 TRBV11-2 ASSWTSGNTGELF
TRBJ1-1 TRBV12-3/TRBV12-4 ASSVWGNEAF
TRBJ1-1 TRBV6-2/TRBV6-3 ASSYQGNTEAF
TRBJ1-1 TRBV9 ASSPGANTEDF